The 22 T cell receptor beta chains in this list originate from one sample, sequenced in a study of T cell responses to AZD1222 COVID-19 vaccine. The assay was immunoSEQ multiplex PCR, and TCRdb's table has in-frame clones only and misses some. The sample contains approximately 120,000 clones, about 89% of which appear only once. The sequencing used peripheral blood, collected 28 days after the second AZD1222 dose. Receptors were obtained from an adult who received the AZD1222 COVID-19 vaccine.

The gene calls are TRBV19 and TRBJ2-7; 13 bases agree with TRBD2. Germline V lookup: CDR1 LNHDA, CDR2 SQIVND (reference sequence). The CDR3 extends over 17 amino acids. The V and J ends lost 5 bases and 1 base, in that order; junction bases with no gene match: 8. In nucleotides, the CDR3 is TGTGCCAGTAGTCCCTCCGGACTAGCGGGAGTGTCCTACGAGCAGTACTTC. Translated, it gives CASSPSGLAGVSYEQYF.

This chain connects TRBV6-2 or TRBV6-3 to TRBJ1-1, with D unresolved. Per germline, CDR1 MNHEY and CDR2 SVGEGT. The germline V and J ends were trimmed by 3 bases and 7 bases, with 12 bases remaining between them. This CDR3 spans 13 amino acids. The CDR3 DNA follows: TGTGCCAGCAGTTATCAGGTAACTCATGAAGCTTTCTTT. Protein sequence: CASSYQVTHEAFF.

This clone has only one observation. This chain joins TRBV30 and TRBJ2-7, with TRBD2 identical over 8 bases. The V gene end was trimmed by 5 bases and the J gene end by 3 bases; junction bases not matched to a gene: 3. The CDR3 is made up of 12 amino acids. Germline loops: CDR1 GTSNPN, CDR2 SVGIG (reference sequence). The CDR3 DNA follows: TGTGCCTGGGACGGGGGGGGCTACGAGCAGTACTTC. Translation gives CAWDGGGYEQYF.

This clone was seen at least ten times. The chain employs TRBV27 and TRBJ2-3; D is uncertain. CDR1 is MNHEY, CDR2 SMNVEV, per germline (reference sequence). This CDR3 comprises 13 residues. Trimming shortened V by 3 bases and J by 2 bases, and 6 bases separated the two germline ends. For the CDR3, the DNA is TGTGCCAGCAGTTTTATATTCACAGATACGCAGTATTTT. This codes for CASSFIFTDTQYF.

V is TRBV12-2 and J is TRBJ2-7; the DNA was not compared with TRBD2, the D call given in the table. TRBV12-2 corresponds to a pseudogene. This CDR3 region has 17 residues. The CDR3 DNA sequence: TGTGCAAGTCGCCCGACTCAGGTGAGCGGGAGGCTCTACGAGCAGTACTTC. It yields the protein CASRPTQVSGRLYEQYF.

This chain links TRBV2 with TRBJ1-1; 7 bases are shared with TRBD1. After removal of 4 bases from V and 7 bases from J, the junction contained 18 bases not matched to a gene. Looked up from germline, CDR1 is SNHLY and CDR2 is FYNNEI. CDR3 length: 17 residues. DNA for the CDR3: TGTGCCAGCAGTGGGCCGGGACAGCGACTCTTAACGAGTGAAGCTTTCTTT. Translation gives CASSGPGQRLLTSEAFF.

The genes are TRBV2 and TRBJ2-7, with TRBD1 matching over 10 bases. CDR3 length: 15 residues. Germline-derived CDR1 and CDR2 are SNHLY and FYNNEI. V was clipped by 5 bases and J by 4 bases; unmatched bases: 8. The CDR3 sequence: CASSKDRGRVYEQYF. The CDR3 DNA is TGTGCCAGCAGTAAAGACAGGGGGCGCGTATACGAGCAGTACTTC. The whole variable domain, filled in from reference TRBV2 and TRBJ2-7, reads EPEVTQTPSHQVTQMGQEVILRCVPISNHLYFYWYRQILGQKVEFLVSFYNNEISEKSEIFDDQFSVERPDGSNFTLKIRSTKLEDSAMYFCASSKDRGRVYEQYFGPGTRLTVT.

The chain links TRBV11-3 to TRBJ1-6; tentatively, D is TRBD1 (6 bases). V was pared by 3 bases and J by 6 bases, with 9 bases between. This CDR3 region has 14 residues. Germline values: CDR1 SGHNT, CDR2 YENEEA. The chain's CDR3 is CASSFGTPNSPLHF. The CDR3 nucleotides read TGTGCCAGCAGCTTTGGGACACCTAATTCACCCCTCCACTTT. The whole variable domain, filled in from reference TRBV11-3 and TRBJ1-6, reads EAGVVQSPRYKIIEKKQPVAFWCNPISGHNTLYWYLQNLGQGPELLIRYENEEAVDDSQLPKDRFSAERLKGVDSTLKIQPAELGDSAVYLCASSFGTPNSPLHFGNGTRLTVT.

The chain employs TRBV5-1 and TRBJ2-1, with 9 bases matching TRBD1. V lost 6 bases to trimming and J lost 1 base; unmatched junction nucleotides: 5. The CDR3 runs 15 residues. CDR1 SGHRS and CDR2 YFSETQ come from the germline V gene. The CDR3 sequence is CASTLQGASYNEQFF. The CDR3 nucleotides are TGCGCCAGCACCTTACAGGGGGCGTCCTACAATGAGCAGTTCTTC.

This rearrangement joins TRBV27 to TRBJ2-3; no clear D. V lost 3 bases, J lost 2 bases, and 9 bases lay in between. CDR3 size: 14 residues. Germline CDR1 is MNHEY and CDR2 is SMNVEV (reference sequence). In DNA form, the CDR3 reads TGTGCCAGCAGTTTGGTTGGGTACACAGATACGCAGTATTTT. Its protein is CASSLVGYTDTQYF.

This clone appeared once. CDR3 protein: CAISEPFGTSTHVNTGELFF. The DNA for the CDR3 is TGTGCCATCAGTGAGCCATTCGGGACTTCGACACACGTGAACACCGGGGAGCTGTTTTTT. The chain recombines TRBV10-3 with TRBJ2-2; weak D call: TRBD2 (6 bases). V was pared by 2 bases and J by 1 base, with 23 bases between. This CDR3 has 20 amino acids. Per the germline V gene, CDR1 is ENHRY and CDR2 is SYGVKD.

The CDR3 DNA follows: TGTGCCAGCAGCTCGGACGCTAGAGGTACGCAGTATTTT. This translates into CASSSDARGTQYF. The chain joins TRBV7-3 to TRBJ2-3; D remains ambiguous. The V end lost 4 bases, the J end lost 8 bases, and 13 bases lay between the germline ends. From germline, CDR1 is SGHTA and CDR2 FQGTGA. The CDR3 covers 13 residues.

The chain employs TRBV19 and TRBJ1-1; 7 bases match TRBD1. Losses at the gene ends were 5 bases for V and 2 bases for J; bases not matched to a gene: 11. Germline V gene sequence: CDR1 LNHDA, CDR2 SQIVND (reference sequence). The CDR3 extends over 16 amino acids. As DNA, the CDR3 is TGTGCCAGTAGTGCCTCGTACAGGGGAGGCAACACTGAAGCTTTCTTT. Protein product: CASSASYRGGNTEAFF.

In its sample, this clone was seen once. The chain combines TRBV30 with TRBJ1-4; TRBD1 might be the D (5 bases). The germline V gene encodes CDR1 GTSNPN and CDR2 SVGIG (reference sequence). The CDR3 covers 15 residues. V was cut by 3 bases and J by 11 bases, with 22 bases left in between. The CDR3 here is CAWSRVEGRVGKLFF. CDR3 DNA: TGTGCCTGGAGCCGAGTGGAGGGGCGAGTGGGGAAACTGTTTTTT.

The V gene is TRBV5-4, the J gene TRBJ2-7; 9 bases are a match to TRBD2. The V and J ends lost 3 bases and 0 bases, in that order; junction bases with no gene match: 7. CDR3 length equals 16 residues. CDR1 is SGHNT and CDR2 is YYREEE in the germline V gene (reference sequence). CDR3 in amino acids: CASSSESGRISYEQYF. The CDR3 DNA follows: TGTGCCAGCAGCTCCGAGAGCGGGAGGATCTCCTACGAGCAGTACTTC.

The rearrangement joins TRBV19 to TRBJ2-1; unclear D gene. Trimming stripped 10 bases from V and 8 bases from J, with 18 bases between. CDR3 length: 13 amino acids. Germline loops: CDR1 LNHDA, CDR2 SQIVND (reference sequence). The CDR3 sequence is CATFLPAGHEQFF. CDR3 bases: TGTGCCACGTTTCTTCCGGCTGGACATGAGCAGTTCTTC.

The chain is built from TRBV3-1 (or the pseudogene TRBV3-2) and TRBJ2-3; weak D call: TRBD2 (6 bases). The germline V gene encodes CDR1 LGHDT and CDR2 YNNKEL (reference sequence). The CDR3 has 15 amino acids. The V end was cut by 3 bases, the J end by 2 bases, with 12 bases between. The CDR3 sequence is CASSHGDSITDTQYF. In DNA, the CDR3 is TGTGCCAGCAGCCATGGGGACTCGATCACAGATACGCAGTATTTT.

V gene TRBV27 combines with J gene TRBJ1-2, with 7 bases fitting TRBD1. The CDR3 totals 15 residues. Trimming took 6 bases from V and 7 from J; bases not matched to a gene: 14. The germline CDR1 and CDR2 sequences are MNHEY and SMNVEV (reference sequence). CDR3 residues: CASRSTLTGISGYTF. CDR3 bases: TGTGCCAGCAGGTCCACCTTGACAGGGATTTCTGGCTACACCTTC.

This sequence joins TRBV19 and TRBJ2-7; TRBD2 matches at 7 bases. The CDR3 runs to 14 residues. V dropped 5 bases and J dropped 1; count of bases not matched to a gene: 5. Germline V gene data show CDR1 as LNHDA and CDR2 as SQIVND (reference sequence). CDR3 bases: TGTGCCAGTAGTTTGAGCGGGACTTCCTACGAGCAGTACTTC. Protein: CASSLSGTSYEQYF.

The CDR3 spells CASSQKGLYGYTF. The CDR3 DNA is TGCGCCAGCAGCCAAAAGGGGCTCTATGGCTACACCTTC. The chain employs TRBV4-3 and TRBJ1-2; D perhaps matches TRBD1 (5 bases). V dropped 2 bases and J dropped 4 bases, with 8 bases sitting between them. Germline CDR1 and CDR2: LGHNA and YSLEER. The CDR3 has 13 amino acids.

This clone was detected only a few times. The V gene is TRBV9, the J gene TRBJ2-3; no clear D. V was clipped by 5 bases and J by 1 base, with 8 bases between them. CDR1 is SGDLS, CDR2 YYNGEE, per germline. The CDR3 loop spans 13 amino acids. CDR3: CASRGEGTDTQYF. The CDR3, as DNA: TGTGCCAGCAGAGGAGAGGGCACAGATACGCAGTATTTT.

A remark on this clone: The identical CDR3 is also encoded by other nucleotide sequences in the sample. The chain links TRBV19 to TRBJ1-5; 8 nucleotides agree with TRBD1. Germline V gene lookup returns CDR1 LNHDA and CDR2 SQIVND (reference sequence). The CDR3 runs to 12 residues. The V and J ends lost 8 bases and 4 bases, in that order; junction bases with no gene match: 1. The CDR3 loop is CASRTGNQPQHF. The CDR3, as DNA: TGTGCCAGTCGGACAGGGAATCAGCCCCAGCATTTT.